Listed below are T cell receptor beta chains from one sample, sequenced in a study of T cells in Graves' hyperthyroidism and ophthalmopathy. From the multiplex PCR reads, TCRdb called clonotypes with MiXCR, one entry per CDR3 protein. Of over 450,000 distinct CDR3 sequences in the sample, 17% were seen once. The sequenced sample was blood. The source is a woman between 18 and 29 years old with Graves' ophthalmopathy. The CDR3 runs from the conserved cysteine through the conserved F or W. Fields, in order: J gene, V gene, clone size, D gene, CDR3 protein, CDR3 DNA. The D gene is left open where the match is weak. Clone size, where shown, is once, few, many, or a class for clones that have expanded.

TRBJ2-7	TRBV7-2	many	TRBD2	CASSPRGGLYEQYF	TGTGCCAGCAGTCCCCGGGGGGGACTCTACGAGCAGTACTTC
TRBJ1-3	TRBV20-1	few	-	CSATDKASGNTIYF	TGCAGTGCTACTGACAAGGCTTCTGGAAACACCATATATTTT
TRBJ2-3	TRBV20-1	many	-	CGAQAADTQYF	TGCGGCGCTCAAGCGGCAGATACGCAGTATTTT
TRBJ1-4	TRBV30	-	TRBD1	CAWRVLGTGDEKLFF	TGTGCCTGGAGAGTACTTGGGACAGGCGATGAAAAACTGTTTTTT
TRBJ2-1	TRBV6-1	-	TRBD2	CASSIIAGEGYNEQFF	TGTGCCAGCAGTATTATAGCGGGGGAGGGTTACAATGAGCAGTTCTTC
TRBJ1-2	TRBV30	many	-	CAWSVLFDGYTF	TGTGCCTGGAGTGTACTATTCGATGGCTACACCTTC
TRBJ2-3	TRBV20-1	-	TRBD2	CSAAGGAGTDTQYF	TGCAGTGCTGCCGGGGGGGCGGGCACAGATACGCAGTATTTT
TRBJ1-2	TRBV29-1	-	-	CSAQRDKGYGYTF	TGCAGCGCCCAAAGGGACAAAGGCTATGGCTACACCTTC
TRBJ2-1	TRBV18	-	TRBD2	CASSLTSATLDEQFF	TGTGCCAGCTCACTCACTAGCGCAACTTTGGATGAGCAGTTCTTC
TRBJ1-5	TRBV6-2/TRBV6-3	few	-	CASSYSTLNQPQHF	TGTGCCAGCAGTTACTCGACTTTAAATCAGCCCCAGCATTTT
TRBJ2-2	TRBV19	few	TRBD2	CASSNSGRRTGELFF	TGTGCCAGTAGTAATAGCGGGAGGCGGACCGGGGAGCTGTTTTTT
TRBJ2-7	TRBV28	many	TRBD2	CASSIGLAGGRYEQYF	TGTGCCAGCAGCATCGGACTAGCGGGGGGCCGATACGAGCAGTACTTC
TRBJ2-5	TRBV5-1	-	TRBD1	CASSDPTGVETQYF	TGCGCCAGCAGCGATCCGACAGGGGTCGAGACCCAGTACTTC
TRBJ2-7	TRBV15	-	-	CATPRSISYEQYF	TGTGCCACCCCAAGGTCTATCTCTTACGAGCAGTACTTC
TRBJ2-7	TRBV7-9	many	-	CASSSIADPSGVEQYF	TGTGCCAGCAGCTCGATCGCGGATCCTTCAGGGGTCGAGCAGTACTTC
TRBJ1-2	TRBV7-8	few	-	CASSYRELSYGYTF	TGTGCCAGCAGTTACAGGGAGCTCAGCTATGGCTACACCTTC
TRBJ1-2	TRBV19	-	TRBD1	CASSGQETNYGYTF	TGTGCCAGTAGTGGACAGGAGACCAACTATGGCTACACCTTC
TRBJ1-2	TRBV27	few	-	CASSLSGQNGYTF	TGTGCCAGCAGTTTATCTGGACAGAATGGCTACACCTTC
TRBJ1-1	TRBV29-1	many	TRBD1	CSGHRGTGNTEAFF	TGCAGCGGCCACCGGGGGACAGGGAACACTGAAGCTTTCTTT
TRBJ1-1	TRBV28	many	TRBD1	CASSLWGQETTEAFF	TGTGCCAGCAGCTTATGGGGACAGGAGACGACTGAAGCTTTCTTT
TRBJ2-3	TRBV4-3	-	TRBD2	CASSQDLAGAQGDTQYF	TGCGCCAGCAGCCAGGATCTAGCGGGGGCCCAAGGAGATACGCAGTATTTT
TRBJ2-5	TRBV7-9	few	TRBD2	CASSPLAGGPVGETQYF	TGTGCCAGCAGCCCATTAGCGGGAGGGCCGGTAGGGGAGACCCAGTACTTC
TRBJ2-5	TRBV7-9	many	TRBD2	CASSQSLAGGPGTQYF	TGTGCCAGCAGTCAAAGCCTAGCGGGGGGGCCGGGGACCCAGTACTTC
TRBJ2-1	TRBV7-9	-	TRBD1	CASTDRGSYNEQFF	TGTGCCAGCACGGACAGGGGAAGCTACAATGAGCAGTTCTTC
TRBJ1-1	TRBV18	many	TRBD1	CASSPDRATEAFF	TGTGCCAGCTCACCTGACAGGGCCACTGAAGCTTTCTTT
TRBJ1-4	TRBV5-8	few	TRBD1	CASSFELDRPTPNEKLFF	TGTGCCAGCAGCTTTGAACTGGACAGGCCTACGCCGAATGAAAAACTGTTTTTT
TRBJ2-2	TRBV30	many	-	CAWSVRGRGVSGELFF	TGTGCCTGGAGTGTACGGGGCAGAGGAGTGTCCGGGGAGCTGTTTTTT
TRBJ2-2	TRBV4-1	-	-	CASSQTLAKNTGELFF	TGCGCCAGCAGCCAGACTCTAGCGAAGAACACCGGGGAGCTGTTTTTT
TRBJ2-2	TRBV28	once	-	CATLRGPTGELFF	TGTGCCACCCTTAGGGGACCCACCGGGGAGCTGTTTTTT
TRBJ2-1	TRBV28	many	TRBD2	CASSSSGTAYNEQFF	TGTGCCAGCAGTTCAAGCGGGACTGCCTACAATGAGCAGTTCTTC
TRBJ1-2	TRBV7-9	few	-	CASSHRDSYGYTF	TGTGCCAGCAGCCACAGGGATTCCTATGGCTACACCTTC
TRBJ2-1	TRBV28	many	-	CASSFTGMEGQNNEQFF	TGTGCCAGCAGTTTTACAGGGATGGAGGGGCAGAACAATGAGCAGTTCTTC
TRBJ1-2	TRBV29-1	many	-	CSVDIGGVDGYTF	TGCAGCGTTGACATAGGCGGGGTGGATGGCTACACCTTC
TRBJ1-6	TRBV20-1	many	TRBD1	CSARISGQGSSPLHF	TGCAGTGCTAGAATTTCGGGACAGGGCTCCTCACCCCTCCACTTT
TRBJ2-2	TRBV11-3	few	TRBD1	CASRPGTGGFGELFF	TGTGCCAGCAGGCCCGGGACAGGGGGCTTCGGGGAGCTGTTTTTT
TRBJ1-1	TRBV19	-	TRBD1	CASNDRENTEAFF	TGTGCCAGTAACGACAGGGAGAACACTGAAGCTTTCTTT
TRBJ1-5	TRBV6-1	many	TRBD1	CASRDRISNQPQHF	TGTGCCAGCAGGGACAGGATTAGCAATCAGCCCCAGCATTTT
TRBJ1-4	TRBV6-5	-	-	CASSYRVNEKLFF	TGTGCCAGCAGTTACAGGGTTAATGAAAAACTGTTTTTT
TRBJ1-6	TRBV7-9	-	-	CASSYGENNSPLHF	TGTGCCAGCAGCTACGGAGAGAATAATTCACCCCTCCACTTT
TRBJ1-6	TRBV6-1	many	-	CASRGGKLYGRISPLHF	TGTGCCAGCAGGGGGGGGAAACTCTACGGGAGGATTTCACCCCTCCACTTT
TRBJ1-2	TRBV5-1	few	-	CASSLELGTFYGYTF	TGCGCCAGCAGCTTGGAATTAGGGACTTTCTATGGCTACACCTTC
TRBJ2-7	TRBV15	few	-	CATSRDPQGIYEQYF	TGTGCCACCAGCAGAGATCCCCAGGGGATCTACGAGCAGTACTTC
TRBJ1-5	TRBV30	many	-	CAWSAPLTQPQHF	TGTGCCTGGAGTGCTCCCCTGACACAGCCCCAGCATTTT
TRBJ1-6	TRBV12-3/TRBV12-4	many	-	CASSLATAYNSPLHF	TGTGCCAGCAGTTTAGCCACAGCCTATAATTCACCCCTCCACTTT
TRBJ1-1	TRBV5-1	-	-	CASSGFREDTEAFF	TGCGCCAGCAGCGGATTCAGGGAGGACACTGAAGCTTTCTTT
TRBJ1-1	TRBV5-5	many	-	CASSLRREAFF	TGTGCCAGCAGCTTACGGAGAGAAGCTTTCTTT
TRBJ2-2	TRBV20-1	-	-	CSALFSYGGLNTGELFF	TGCAGTGCCCTCTTTAGTTATGGCGGACTGAACACCGGGGAGCTGTTTTTT
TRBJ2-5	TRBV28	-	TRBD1	CASSSATGLETQYF	TGTGCCAGCAGTTCGGCGACAGGGCTGGAGACCCAGTACTTC
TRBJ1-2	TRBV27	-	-	CASRIGGDYGYTF	TGTGCCAGCAGAATCGGGGGTGACTATGGCTACACCTTC
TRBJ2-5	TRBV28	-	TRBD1	CASSVRDRGLKYF	TGTGCCAGCAGTGTCCGGGACAGGGGGCTTAAGTACTTC
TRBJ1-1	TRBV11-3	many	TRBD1	CASSLSDRGTEAFF	TGTGCCAGCAGCTTAAGTGACAGGGGCACTGAAGCTTTCTTT
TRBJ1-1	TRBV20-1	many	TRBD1	CSAAQGVNTEAFF	TGCAGTGCCGCGCAGGGGGTGAACACTGAAGCTTTCTTT
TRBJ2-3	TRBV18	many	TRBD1	CASSPVRTGRDTQYF	TGTGCCAGCTCACCGGTTCGGACAGGGAGGGATACGCAGTATTTT
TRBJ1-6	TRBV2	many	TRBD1	CASNGGGGTGGYNSPLHF	TGTGCCAGCAACGGAGGGGGAGGGACAGGGGGATATAATTCACCCCTCCACTTT
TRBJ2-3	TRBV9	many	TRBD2	CASSRERAGGLLDTQYF	TGTGCCAGCAGCCGTGAAAGAGCGGGGGGGCTGTTAGATACGCAGTATTTT
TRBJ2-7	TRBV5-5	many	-	CASSLYPDSAGDEQYF	TGTGCCAGCAGCTTGTACCCGGACAGCGCCGGGGACGAGCAGTACTTC
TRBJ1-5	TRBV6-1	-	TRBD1	CASRRTGAHQPQHF	TGTGCCAGCAGAAGGACAGGGGCTCATCAGCCCCAGCATTTT
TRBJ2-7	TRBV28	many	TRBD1	CASSATGELYEQYF	TGTGCCAGCAGTGCCACAGGGGAACTCTACGAGCAGTACTTC
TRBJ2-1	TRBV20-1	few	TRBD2	CSAHSSGGQNNEQFF	TGCAGTGCCCACTCTAGCGGGGGACAAAACAATGAGCAGTTCTTC